Sequencing of this T cell receptor beta chain was carried out in a study of patients and donors after allogeneic stem cell transplantation. Germline CDR1 is DFQATT and CDR2 is SNEGSKA (reference sequence). The length of the CDR3 is 16 residues. With V trimmed by 5 bases and J by 7 bases, 10 bases remained unmatched. In TCRdb, the RT-PCR reads were re-called with MiXCR into one record per CDR3 protein. The data contain 800,000 to 1,000,000 distinct CDR3 sequences, about a sixth of them seen just once; the ten biggest clones take up approximately 5.9%. This receptor was taken from a human donor who was either an allogeneic HSCT recipient or a stem cell or donor lymphocyte infusion donor (not recorded which). It is not recorded whose cells these are; they may come from a transplant donor. This chain connects TRBV20-1 to TRBJ2-1, with 14 bases matching TRBD2. What was sequenced was blood, either unsorted or a sorted T cell fraction (not recorded which). This CDR3 is CSASSPGLAGVNEQFF. In DNA form, the CDR3 reads TGCAGTGCTTCCTCGCCGGGACTAGCGGGAGTGAATGAGCAGTTCTTC.